This T cell receptor delta chain is from a study of gamma-delta T cells after stem cell transplantation (TCRdb year 2016). This clone is deemed hyperexpanded (1% or more). Its antigen remains unidentified. No clone much larger than this one lies a single base away; base qualities are absent. Other DNA sequences in this sample translate to the same CDR3. Libraries were constructed by RT-PCR. Reads for this sample came from an Illumina MiSeq. The public reads were reprocessed by TCRdb using CATT, and rows of matching DNA were later combined. In all, the sample holds approximately 1,500 delta-chain clones, and 20% to 25% of those were seen once. The ten largest clones take up over 45% of the sample. The sample taken for sequencing was gamma-delta T cells. The source of this sequence is a human donor. It is not recorded whose cells these are; they may come from a transplant donor.

Read as DNA, the sequence is TGTGCCTGTGACACCGTGGGCTGGTCCGGTGTAAAGACCGATAAACTCATCTTT. This sequence encodes CACDTVGWSGVKTDKLIF. The chain is assembled from TRDV2 and TRDJ1; the D gene lacks a confident call. V is pared back by 0 bases and J by 2 bases, with 21 bases lying between the germline termini. From the cysteine through the phenylalanine, the CDR3 covers 18 amino acids. Of all the DNA, just the CDR3 is kept, 54 bases in frame from base 1. CDR1 GEAIGNYY and CDR2 EKD are derived from the germline V gene.